The subject of this entry is one T cell receptor beta chain. This clonotype was picked up many times. No antigen is known for it. No base-level quality is on record; no much larger clone is a single base apart. Ficoll-Paque density gradient centrifugation was used to isolate PBMCs. The data originate from a study of T-cell memory formation after mild COVID-19 (dated by TCRdb to the early 2020s). About the investigation overall: TCR sequence clusters from the two donors were largely donor specific. Longitudinal TCRalpha and TCRbeta repertoire sequencing tracked T-cell clones expanding and contracting after mild COVID-19 in a couple of donors. Two young, previously healthy adult volunteers made up the cohort, one male and one female.

TCRdb records Illumina NovaSeq 6000 as the sequencer. TCRalpha and TCRbeta cDNA libraries were constructed by 5'RACE with constant-segment primers, with sample barcodes and unique molecular identifiers being introduced. Trizol reagent was used to extract RNA from every sample. Library amplification was performed in two PCR steps, and a second sample barcode and Illumina TruSeq adapters were introduced in the second step. Sequencing of the libraries was done on an Illumina NovaSeq, producing 2 x 150 bp paired-end reads. Per the source publication's procedure: The reads were demultiplexed and collapsed into UMI-guided consensus sequences using migec v1.2.7. Using mixcr v2.1.11, the UMI consensuses were aligned to TRA and TRB V and J templates and assembled into clonotypes. Expanded or contracted clonotypes were those called significant by both edgeR and NoisET, with noise models trained on biological replicates. edgeR calls used a false discovery rate-adjusted p below 0.01 and a log2 fold-change threshold of 1. As an exploratory analysis of dynamics, PCA with hierarchical clustering was applied to max-normalized trajectories of the 1000 most abundant clonotypes. Separately sequenced CD4+ and CD8+ repertoires were used to assign the CD4 or CD8 phenotype of responding clones. TCRdb reran the public reads through fastp at Q25 and MiXCR, keeping productive beta chains. For every CDR3 protein sequence, its rows merge into one entry that carries the most common genes and DNA. The V and J calls, along with clone size, are taken from TCRdb and not from the paper's own processing. The sample has about 440,000 distinct CDR3 sequences on record, 20% of them singletons. The ten largest clones take up 7.5% to 9.5% of the sample.

What the work shows at the level of the full study, not this receptor alone: Clones that contracted from day 15 to 85 showed balanced CD4/CD8 phenotypes, whereas a second wave of clones that expanded from day 15 to 37 leaned towards CD4+. Contracting CD4+ clones turned up mainly in the CM and EM memory subsets, whereas EMRA was where CD8+ clones were enriched. The detection of some responding clones in pre-infection memory suggests that pre-existing cross-reactive memory T cells joined the SARS-CoV-2 response. Whether the second-wave clones peaking on day 37 were SARS-CoV-2 specific was not confirmed. The study included only a couple of mild cases, and larger cohorts that include severe cases with pre-infection samples were judged to be necessary.

Including the terminal cysteine and phenylalanine, the CDR3 comprises 15 residues. The entry retains the CDR3 DNA only, 45 bases that are in frame from base 1. CDR1 and CDR2 are read off the germline V gene as MGHRA and YSYEKL. Trimming costs V 1 base and J 0 bases, and their ends lie 9 bases apart. The origin of this receptor is an adult woman who had mild COVID-19 (a few samples of this study predate the infection). The sample titles of this study are shuffled in the database, so cell type and time point are left out; the donor was told from shared clones. Sample: PBMCs or a T cell subset sorted from them (not recorded which). This chain joins TRBV4-1 to TRBJ1-2; no D gene is confidently identified. The CDR3 here reads CASSQGPGSNYGYTF. The DNA sequence is as follows: TGCGCCAGCAGCCAAGGCCCAGGCTCTAACTATGGCTACACCTTC.